These 22 T cell receptor beta chains were all obtained from the same sample, sequenced in a study of blood T cell repertoires in COVID-19. Here immunoSEQ multiplex PCR was the method, and the copy in TCRdb shows in-frame clones only, minus some. The table has approximately 160,000 clones, over 70% seen once. Input material: peripheral blood. The receptors shown here come from a woman aged 55-70 years with acute or convalescent COVID-19.

The gene calls are TRBV7-8 and TRBJ2-3; 15 bases line up with TRBD2. This CDR3 contains 16 residues. Germline CDR1 is SGHVS and CDR2 is FQNEAQ. J lost 6 bases, V lost 5 bases, and 6 bases had no gene match. CDR3 in DNA: TGTGCCAGCAGCCCGAGGACTAGCGGGGGGGCTGATACGCAGTATTTT. Translating it yields CASSPRTSGGADTQYF.

This chain joins TRBV5-6 and TRBJ1-6, with unresolved D. The V gene's germline CDR1 is SGHDT and CDR2 YYEEEE. The V and J ends lost 0 bases and 1 base respectively, with 5 bases between them. This CDR3 contains 15 residues. CDR3: CASSLGGSYNSPLHF. The CDR3 region has the DNA TGTGCCAGCAGCTTGGGCGGATCCTATAATTCACCCCTCCACTTT.

The chain combines TRBV5-1 with TRBJ2-3; perhaps TRBD1 as D (5 bases). The germline CDR1 and CDR2 sequences are SGHRS and YFSETQ. The CDR3 extends over 18 amino acids. Trimming removed 0 bases from V and 1 base from J, with 18 bases in between. The CDR3 sequence is CASSLVVIIGRGTDTQYF. The CDR3 bases are TGCGCCAGCAGCTTGGTCGTCATTATAGGCAGGGGCACAGATACGCAGTATTTT.

The V gene is TRBV6-2 or TRBV6-3, the J gene TRBJ1-2; TRBD1 aligns across 8 bases. The CDR3 spans 15 residues. Germline CDR1 and CDR2: MNHEY and SVGEGT. V was clipped by 2 bases and J by 4 bases; unmatched bases: 6. CDR3: CASSYTQGALYGYTF. The CDR3, as DNA: TGTGCCAGCAGTTACACCCAGGGGGCCCTCTATGGCTACACCTTC.

V usage is TRBV3-1 (or the pseudogene TRBV3-2) and J usage is TRBJ2-1; 9 nucleotides agree with TRBD2. The CDR3 is 15 residues long. The V segment lost 3 bases and the J segment 4 bases; nucleotides outside the gene matches: 4. Germline-derived CDR1 and CDR2 are LGHDT and YNNKEL (reference sequence). The CDR3, as DNA: TGTGCCAGCAGCCAGTCCGCGGGGGGGTACAATGAGCAGTTCTTC. Its protein is CASSQSAGGYNEQFF.

This clone was detected only a few times. V is TRBV24-1 and J is TRBJ2-3, with a possible D match to TRBD1 (5 bases). V lost 5 bases and J 2 bases, leaving 13 bases between the germline ends. The germline V gene encodes CDR1 KGHDR and CDR2 SFDVKD. The CDR3 has 15 residues. The CDR3 nucleotides are TGTGCCACCAGTGGGCCGACAGATAACACAGATACGCAGTATTTT. It is translated as CATSGPTDNTDTQYF.

This chain connects TRBV4-2 to TRBJ2-5; TRBD2 agrees at 7 bases. This CDR3 has 14 residues. Trimming removed 1 base from V and 6 bases from J; junction bases left unmatched: 5. CDR1 is LGHNA, CDR2 YNFKEQ, per germline. The DNA for the CDR3 is TGTGCCAGCAGCCAAGGGGGGGGAGGAAAGACCCAGTACTTC. Translation gives CASSQGGGGKTQYF.

Only one count was recorded for this clone. The V and J genes are TRBV4-1 and TRBJ2-1, with 8 nucleotides matching TRBD2. V was clipped by 4 bases and J by 9 bases; unmatched bases: 11. The CDR3 loop spans 15 amino acids. Germline assignment: CDR1 MGHRA and CDR2 YSYEKL. The CDR3 region is CASSLLGGGLGEQFF. CDR3 bases: TGCGCCAGCAGCCTTCTAGGCGGGGGGCTAGGTGAGCAGTTCTTC.

V gene TRBV10-3 combines with J gene TRBJ2-1; 9 bases are shared with TRBD2. The CDR3 spans 14 residues. V lost 6 bases to trimming and J lost 8 bases; unmatched junction nucleotides: 8. The germline V gene has CDR1 ENHRY and CDR2 SYGVKD. CDR3 in DNA: TGTGCCATCAGCCCGGGACTAGCAGGAGATGAGCAGTTCTTC. Its protein is CAISPGLAGDEQFF.

The gene calls are TRBV9 and TRBJ2-7; 10 bases align to TRBD2. CDR3 size: 15 residues. Germline V gives CDR1 SGDLS, CDR2 YYNGEE. The trim removed 4 bases at V and 0 bases at J, leaving 4 bases unmatched. The CDR3 DNA reads TGTGCCAGCAGCCGACGGACTAGCGGCTCCTACGAGCAGTACTTC. Its translation: CASSRRTSGSYEQYF. Full variable domain (remainder filled in from reference TRBV9 and TRBJ2-7): DSGVTQTPKHLITATGQRVTLRCSPRSGDLSVYWYQQSLDQGLQFLIQYYNGEERAKGNILERFSAQQFPDLHSELNLSSLELGDSALYFCASSRRTSGSYEQYFGPGTRLTVT.

This clone was observed many times. The same CDR3 is also encoded by other DNA sequences in this sample. V is TRBV5-1 and J is TRBJ2-5; a possible D gene is TRBD2 (6 bases). Trimming stripped 0 bases from V and 4 bases from J, with 7 bases between. This CDR3 spans 13 amino acids. CDR1 is SGHRS and CDR2 is YFSETQ in the germline V gene. In DNA, the CDR3 is TGCGCCAGCAGCTTGGCCGGGGGAGAGACCCAGTACTTC. Protein product: CASSLAGGETQYF.

The chain employs TRBV5-6 and TRBJ2-7, with 8 positions matching TRBD1. V was pared by 2 bases and J by 2 bases, with 6 bases of the junction left unmatched. Germline V CDR1 and CDR2: SGHDT, YYEEEE. The CDR3 totals 15 residues. CDR3 sequence reads: CASSFNPGQAYEQYF. The CDR3 bases are TGTGCCAGCAGCTTCAACCCGGGACAGGCCTACGAGCAGTACTTC.

This clone was observed once. The rearrangement joins TRBV2 to TRBJ1-2; weak D call: TRBD1 (5 bases). The CDR3 contains 15 residues. Trimming took off 3 bases at V and 0 bases at J, with 11 bases between the two ends. Germline-derived CDR1 and CDR2 are SNHLY and FYNNEI. The CDR3: CASSDRQKPNYGYTF. The CDR3 nucleotides are TGTGCCAGCAGTGACCGACAGAAGCCTAACTATGGCTACACCTTC.

The rearrangement uses TRBV6-5 and TRBJ2-5; TRBD1 might be the D (6 bases). The CDR3 has 14 residues. Trimming removed 7 bases from V and 5 bases from J, with 17 bases in between. Per the germline V gene, CDR1 is MNHEY and CDR2 is SVGAGI. DNA of the CDR3: TGTGCCAGCAAACGGGACACCGATCGGGAGACCCAGTACTTC. Protein sequence: CASKRDTDRETQYF.

V gene TRBV4-3 combines with J gene TRBJ1-5; 8 nucleotides align to TRBD1. The CDR3 is made up of 14 amino acids. The V gene end was trimmed by 1 base and the J gene end by 7 bases; junction bases not matched to a gene: 3. CDR1 LGHNA and CDR2 YSLEER come from the germline V gene. CDR3 region: CASSQADRGQPQHF. Here the CDR3 DNA reads TGCGCCAGCAGCCAAGCCGACAGGGGCCAGCCCCAGCATTTT.

The chain uses TRBV2 and TRBJ2-7; maybe TRBD2 (5 bases). The CDR3 spans 11 residues. The V gene's germline CDR1 is SNHLY and CDR2 FYNNEI. The V end lost 8 bases, the J end lost 5 bases, and 10 bases lay between the germline ends. In DNA form, the CDR3 reads TGTGCCAGCCGGGGTTTGAACGAGCAGTACTTC. It codes for CASRGLNEQYF.

J is TRBJ2-4 and V is TRBV7-9, with a possible D match to TRBD1 (7 bases). V lost 5 bases, J lost 6 bases, and 14 bases lay in between. Germline CDR1 and CDR2: SEHNR and FQNEAQ (reference sequence). This CDR3 spans 14 amino acids. For the CDR3, the DNA is TGTGCCAGCAGCCAGGGGGGCGCCGGAAACATTCAGTACTTC. It translates to CASSQGGAGNIQYF.

The V and J genes are TRBV4-1 and TRBJ2-5, with D possibly matching TRBD2 (6 bases). CDR1 is MGHRA, CDR2 YSYEKL, per germline. The CDR3 sequence is 15 residues long. V dropped 4 bases and J dropped 5 bases, with 17 bases sitting between them. The CDR3 sequence: CASSPRGASVETQYF. Written as DNA, the CDR3 is TGCGCCAGCAGCCCTCGCGGGGCAAGTGTGGAGACCCAGTACTTC.

In its sample, this clone was seen once. The chain links TRBV30 to TRBJ2-2, with 8 bases matching TRBD2. CDR3 length: 16 amino acids. Germline CDR1 GTSNPN, CDR2 SVGIG (reference sequence). Trimming at V came to 1 base and at J to 3 bases, leaving 7 bases not matched to a gene. The CDR3 DNA reads TGTGCCTGGAGTGCTTCGGGACTAGACTACACCGGGGAGCTGTTTTTT. Its protein product is CAWSASGLDYTGELFF.

This chain links TRBV2 with TRBJ2-5; D remains ambiguous. Deletions cut 8 bases from V and 7 bases from J, with 11 bases between. CDR3 size: 11 residues. Germline V gene lookup returns CDR1 SNHLY and CDR2 FYNNEI. The CDR3 loop reads CASRSTWTQYF. The CDR3 DNA reads as TGTGCCAGCCGGTCGACATGGACCCAGTACTTC.

This clone was counted once. V gene TRBV7-8 combines with J gene TRBJ1-1; 10 positions agree with TRBD1. This CDR3 has 14 residues. Trimming at V came to 5 bases and at J to 6 bases, leaving 6 bases not matched to a gene. The V gene's germline CDR1 is SGHVS and CDR2 FQNEAQ. The chain's CDR3 is CASSARDRGAEAFF. As DNA, the CDR3 is TGTGCCAGCAGCGCCCGGGACAGGGGAGCTGAAGCTTTCTTT.

The chain employs TRBV2 and TRBJ1-1; a weak D match, TRBD1 (5 bases). Trimming removed 3 bases at V and 13 bases at J, with 18 bases between. From germline, CDR1 is SNHLY and CDR2 FYNNEI. CDR3 length equals 13 residues. This CDR3 is CASSDGLKDKHFF. DNA of the CDR3: TGTGCCAGCAGTGATGGCCTGAAGGACAAACATTTCTTT.